Detailed here is one T cell receptor beta chain. The antigen remains unidentified. Sequencing used immunoSEQ multiplex PCR; TCRdb keeps in-frame clones, though not all of them. Seen here are some 200,000 clones, under 95% observed once, and the top ten hold approximately 1.1%. This CDR3 is 13 amino acids long. The V segment lost 4 bases and the J segment 8 bases; nucleotides outside the gene matches: 8. CDR1 WNHNN and CDR2 SYGVQD come from the germline V gene (reference sequence). The data are from a study of cytomegalovirus exposure and HLA in healthy donors. Study-wide points: According to the study, some 160 TCR beta chains were cytomegalovirus-associated.

Sequenced input: PBMCs. The V call is TRBV10-1, the J call TRBJ2-7; TRBD2 matches 7 bases. The sequence derives from a woman under 30 in good health and CMV-seronegative. The CDR3 coding sequence is TGCGCCAGCAGTGTTGGGCTAGCGGACAAGCAGTACTTC. This codes for CASSVGLADKQYF.